The 7 T cell receptor beta chains below come from one sample, sequenced in a study of blood T cell repertoires in COVID-19. Sequencing used immunoSEQ multiplex PCR; TCRdb keeps in-frame clones, though not all of them. The sample has fewer than 250,000 clones, around four fifths seen once; the top ten hold just under 20%. The sequenced sample was peripheral blood. These receptors were collected from a man under 40 with active or convalescent COVID-19.

The chain joins TRBV27 to TRBJ2-7; D possibly corresponds to TRBD2 (6 bases). The germline V and J ends were trimmed by 6 bases and 0 bases, with 12 bases remaining between them. The CDR3 is 14 amino acids. In germline, CDR1 is MNHEY, CDR2 SMNVEV (reference sequence). Here the CDR3 reads CASREVADSYEQYF. The CDR3 DNA sequence: TGTGCCAGCAGAGAGGTAGCGGACTCCTACGAGCAGTACTTC.

The CDR3 bases are TGTGCCAGCAACGATTACGGTCAGCCCCAGCATTTT. Protein: CASNDYGQPQHF. The chain has TRBV12-3 or TRBV12-4 and TRBJ1-5; D gene unclear. Trimming removed 7 bases at V and 6 bases at J, with 10 bases between. This CDR3 contains 12 residues.

This chain connects TRBV28 to TRBJ1-5; unclear D gene. Per germline, CDR1 MDHEN and CDR2 SYDVKM. CDR3 size: 15 residues. With 2 bases removed from V and 3 bases from J, the gap between germline ends came to 11 bases. CDR3 protein: CASSLTGVDNQPQHF. For the CDR3, the DNA is TGTGCCAGCAGTTTAACCGGGGTAGACAATCAGCCCCAGCATTTT.

The chain joins TRBV7-9 to TRBJ1-4; perhaps TRBD1 as D (5 bases). The CDR3 spans 16 residues. The V end lost 5 bases, the J end lost 7 bases, and 20 bases lay between the germline ends. Germline-derived CDR1 and CDR2 are SEHNR and FQNEAQ (reference sequence). DNA of the CDR3: TGTGCCAGCAGCCCCCCGGTGGGAGGGCAGGGTGAAAAACTGTTTTTT. Its translation: CASSPPVGGQGEKLFF.

This clone came up many times. The J gene is TRBJ2-7, the V gene TRBV10-3; D gene uncertain. Between the trimmed V and J ends, which lost 6 bases and 2 bases, there was a span of 17 bases. CDR1 and CDR2 from the germline V gene are ENHRY and SYGVKD. CDR3 length: 15 amino acids. Here the CDR3 reads CAISHQTGETYEQYF. As DNA, the CDR3 is TGTGCCATCAGCCACCAGACTGGAGAAACCTACGAGCAGTACTTC.

A single count supports this clone. The V gene is TRBV6-1, the J gene TRBJ2-5, with a possible D match to TRBD1 (5 bases). V lost 2 bases to trimming and J lost 2 bases, with 9 bases between them. The CDR3 sequence is 14 residues long. Germline-derived CDR1 and CDR2 are MNHNS and SASEGT. CDR3 sequence reads: CASSELDKQETQYF. The CDR3, as DNA: TGTGCCAGCAGTGAATTGGACAAACAAGAGACCCAGTACTTC.

The rearrangement uses TRBV28 and TRBJ2-3, with TRBD2 matching over 7 bases. V dropped 5 bases and J dropped 2; count of bases not matched to a gene: 16. The CDR3 totals 18 residues. Germline V gene sequence: CDR1 MDHEN, CDR2 SYDVKM. The CDR3 region has the DNA TGTGCCAGCAGTCCAGTTTGGGAGCCAGCGGGATACACAGATACGCAGTATTTT. The encoded protein is CASSPVWEPAGYTDTQYF.